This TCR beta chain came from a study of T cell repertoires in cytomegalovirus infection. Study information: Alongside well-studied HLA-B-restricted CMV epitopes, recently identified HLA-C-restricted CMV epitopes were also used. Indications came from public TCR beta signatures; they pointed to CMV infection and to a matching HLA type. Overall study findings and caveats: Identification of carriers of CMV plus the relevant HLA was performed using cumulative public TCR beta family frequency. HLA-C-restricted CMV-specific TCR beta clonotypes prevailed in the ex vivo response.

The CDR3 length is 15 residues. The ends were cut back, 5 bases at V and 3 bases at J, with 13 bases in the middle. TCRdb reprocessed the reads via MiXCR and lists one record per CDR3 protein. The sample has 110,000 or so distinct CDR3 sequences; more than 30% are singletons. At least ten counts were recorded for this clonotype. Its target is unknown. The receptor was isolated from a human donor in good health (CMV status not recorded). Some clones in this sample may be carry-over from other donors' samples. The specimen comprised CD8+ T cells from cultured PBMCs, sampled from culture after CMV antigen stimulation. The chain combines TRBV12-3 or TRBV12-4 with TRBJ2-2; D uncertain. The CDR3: CASSIRALDTGELFF. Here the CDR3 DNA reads TGTGCCAGCAGTATCCGTGCCCTTGACACCGGGGAGCTGTTTTTT.